Below, 13 T cell receptor beta chains from the same sample are listed, as sequenced in a study of sequential checkpoint blockade in melanoma. The method was immunoSEQ multiplex PCR; TCRdb's version includes in-frame clones alone and lacks a portion of them. The data contain 6,000 to 9,000 clones, over 25% of them singletons. Treatment here: randomized to nivolumab then ipilimumab (arm A) or the reverse (arm B). Sequences were derived from tumor tissue (inferred from file names), sampled from a patient given nivolumab and ipilimumab in sequence. These receptors originate from a human donor with melanoma.

Within the sample, this clone is medium-sized. This rearrangement joins TRBV9 to TRBJ1-5; D might be TRBD1 (5 bases). Germline CDR1 is SGDLS and CDR2 is YYNGEE. V was clipped by 7 bases and J by 2 bases, with 13 bases between them. The CDR3 runs to 14 residues. Here the CDR3 DNA reads TGTGCCAGCGGCATAGGGGAGGGCAATCAGCCCCAGCATTTT. Protein sequence: CASGIGEGNQPQHF.

This clone was observed a few times. This chain connects TRBV6-7 to TRBJ1-1; D remains ambiguous. TRBV6-7 is treated as an ORF (open reading frame) with a function not yet certain. V lost 2 bases and J 11 bases, leaving 9 bases between the germline ends. The CDR3 sequence is 11 residues long. The CDR3 sequence: CASSYRANAFF. The CDR3 DNA follows: TGTGCCAGCAGTTACAGGGCGAATGCTTTCTTT.

This clone has more than one count but fewer than ten. The J gene is TRBJ1-1, the V gene TRBV11-3, with 8 bases that match TRBD1. Germline CDR1 reads SGHNT; CDR2 reads YENEEA. V was clipped by 1 base and J by 1 base; unmatched bases: 5. This CDR3 comprises 16 residues. The CDR3 sequence: CASSLGQGNWNTEAFF. The CDR3 nucleotides are TGTGCCAGCAGCTTAGGACAGGGGAATTGGAACACTGAAGCTTTCTTT.

By sample share, this clone is medium-sized. V usage is TRBV11-3 and J usage is TRBJ1-1; the match to TRBD1 covers 9 bases. Germline values: CDR1 SGHNT, CDR2 YENEEA. The CDR3 totals 16 residues. V trimming: 4 bases; J trimming: 5 bases; junction bases outside the gene matches: 11. The CDR3 sequence is CASSWGQGGLGTEAFF. For the CDR3, the DNA is TGTGCCAGCAGCTGGGGACAGGGAGGGTTAGGTACTGAAGCTTTCTTT.

This clone was seen only a few times. The chain combines TRBV7-1 with TRBJ2-5; 7 nucleotides line up with TRBD2. TRBV7-1 is marked as an open reading frame, function uncertain. V dropped 5 bases and J dropped 4; count of bases not matched to a gene: 4. This CDR3 has 13 residues. The DNA for the CDR3 is TGTGCCAGCAGCCCTGGGAGGGCAGAGACCCAGTACTTC. Translated, it gives CASSPGRAETQYF.

This sequence joins TRBV6-8 and TRBJ2-1, with 9 nucleotides matching TRBD2. Per the germline V gene, CDR1 is MNHGY and CDR2 is SAAAGT. Trimming cost V 4 bases and J 9 bases; bases outside gene matches: 16. The length of the CDR3 is 17 residues. The CDR3 DNA is TGTGCCAGCAGTTCCGCAACCGGGACTAGCTCGCTTAGTGAGCAGTTCTTC. It translates to CASSSATGTSSLSEQFF.

The chain has TRBV6-8 and TRBJ1-1; tentative D call: TRBD1 (5 bases). Germline V gene sequence: CDR1 MNHGY, CDR2 SAAAGT. The V end was cut by 5 bases, the J end by 3 bases, with 13 bases between. The CDR3 consists of 14 residues. In nucleotides, the CDR3 is TGTGCCAGCAGTAAGCCTGACAGAGACACTGAAGCTTTCTTT. It yields the protein CASSKPDRDTEAFF.

This clone appeared a single time. The chain joins TRBV5-1 to TRBJ1-6; D is unclear. V gave up 0 bases and J gave up 2 bases, with 15 bases separating them. The CDR3 has 18 residues. The germline gives CDR1 SGHRS, CDR2 YFSETQ. The CDR3 sequence is CASSLGQSGTTYNSPLHF. The CDR3 bases are TGCGCCAGCAGCTTGGGGCAGAGCGGAACCACCTATAATTCACCCCTCCACTTT.

The genes are TRBV10-1 and TRBJ2-3; TRBD1 agrees at 7 bases. This CDR3 comprises 15 residues. Unmatched junction bases numbered 4, after V lost 2 bases and J lost 2 bases. The germline CDR1 and CDR2 sequences are WNHNN and SYGVQD (reference sequence). CDR3 region: CASSENRGYTDTQYF. The CDR3 DNA sequence: TGCGCCAGCAGTGAGAACAGGGGATACACAGATACGCAGTATTTT.

This clone was picked up a small number of times. This sequence joins TRBV1 and TRBJ2-1; the table's D call TRBD2 went unverified against the DNA. TRBV1 is noted as a pseudogene. CDR3 length equals 17 residues. CDR3 sequence: CASSQDISGGPLNEQFF. Here the CDR3 DNA reads TGCGCCAGCAGCCAAGATATCAGCGGGGGGCCGCTAAATGAGCAGTTCTTC.

CDR3 amino acids: CASSPSDGVLEQYF. CDR3 DNA: TGTGCCAGCTCCCCTTCGGACGGGGTCCTCGAGCAGTACTTC. The chain is built from TRBV18 and TRBJ2-7; possibly TRBD2 for D (5 bases). With 6 bases removed from V and 6 bases from J, the gap between germline ends came to 18 bases. The CDR3 loop spans 14 amino acids. Germline-derived CDR1 and CDR2 are KGHSH and LQKENI.

The gene calls are TRBV19 and TRBJ2-7; D gene uncertain. Trimming took off 6 bases at V and 3 bases at J, with 12 bases between the two ends. The length of the CDR3 is 13 residues. Germline CDR1 and CDR2: LNHDA and SQIVND (reference sequence). The CDR3 sequence is CASSLGRYYEQYF. CDR3 bases: TGTGCCAGTAGCTTGGGCCGCTACTACGAGCAGTACTTC.

The chain has TRBV6-8 and TRBJ2-7; perhaps D is TRBD1 or TRBD2 (5 bases each). Germline values: CDR1 MNHGY, CDR2 SAAAGT. The CDR3 extends over 15 amino acids. V lost 10 bases to trimming and J lost 0 bases, with 19 bases between them. The CDR3 DNA is TGTGCCATCAGAGCCGGGACGGGAAGCTCCTACGAGCAGTACTTC. This sequence encodes CAIRAGTGSSYEQYF.